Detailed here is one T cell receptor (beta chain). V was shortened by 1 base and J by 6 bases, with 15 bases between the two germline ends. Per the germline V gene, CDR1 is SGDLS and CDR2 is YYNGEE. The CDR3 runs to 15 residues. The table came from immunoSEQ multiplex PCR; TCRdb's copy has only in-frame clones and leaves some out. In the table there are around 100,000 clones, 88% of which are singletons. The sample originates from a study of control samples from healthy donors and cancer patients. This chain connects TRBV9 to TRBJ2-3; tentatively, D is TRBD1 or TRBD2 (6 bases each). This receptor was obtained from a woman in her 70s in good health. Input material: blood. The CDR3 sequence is CASSVTGGLADTQYF. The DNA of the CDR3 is TGTGCCAGCAGCGTAACTGGGGGGCTCGCCGATACGCAGTATTTT. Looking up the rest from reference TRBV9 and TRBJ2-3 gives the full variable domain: DSGVTQTPKHLITATGQRVTLRCSPRSGDLSVYWYQQSLDQGLQFLIQYYNGEERAKGNILERFSAQQFPDLHSELNLSSLELGDSALYFCASSVTGGLADTQYFGPGTRLTVL.